This T cell receptor beta chain was captured by sequencing in a study of cytomegalovirus exposure and HLA in healthy donors. About the study: A preliminary data release comprised about 85 million unique TCRs obtained from HLA-typed donors. Study-level findings and limits: The study put some 150 TCR beta chains on its list as cytomegalovirus-associated. Analysis was performed later, and it showed HLA-associated TCR beta chains to be more clonally expanded than equally common others.

This clone was observed a few times. Its antigen is unidentified. The germline CDR1 and CDR2 sequences are SGHRS and YFSETQ. V lost 6 bases and J 1 base, leaving 10 bases between the germline ends. The CDR3 extends over 13 amino acids. PCR primers comprised 60 Vbeta and 13 Jbeta primers. TCRdb's copy holds only in-frame clones and misses some; the assay was immunoSEQ multiplex PCR. The table shows some 83,000 clones, with about four fifths occurring only once. The chain joins TRBV5-1 to TRBJ1-1, with D hard to call. The sample consisted of PBMCs. The receptor was isolated from a man in his 60s in good health and CMV-seronegative. The DNA for the CDR3 is TGCGCCAGCATGAGGGAGGGGAACACTGAAGCTTTCTTT. Residues: CASMREGNTEAFF.